These 8 T cell receptor beta chains came from one sample sequenced in a study of Graves' ophthalmopathy and Graves' hyperthyroidism. Amplification of TCR beta CDR3 regions used RNA transcripts. An initial RT-PCR round employing HTBI primers preceded a second-round multiplex PCR. TCRdb used MiXCR to reprocess the multiplex PCR reads, holding one entry per CDR3 protein. Here the sample spans more than 300,000 distinct CDR3 sequences, 15% to 20% being singletons. Sequenced sample: peripheral blood. The receptors here all came from an adult woman with stable Graves' hyperthyroidism.

The chain joins TRBV6-1 to TRBJ2-5; TRBD2 aligns across 7 bases. J gave up 4 bases and V 4 bases, and 6 bases lay outside the gene matches. This CDR3 spans 14 amino acids. Germline V gives CDR1 MNHNS, CDR2 SASEGT. The CDR3 loop is CASSGGGTGETQYF. In nucleotides, the CDR3 is TGTGCCAGCAGTGGGGGGGGGACCGGAGAGACCCAGTACTTC.

This clonotype has ten or more counts. This rearrangement joins TRBV2 to TRBJ2-7; D ambiguous. Looked up from germline, CDR1 is SNHLY and CDR2 is FYNNEI. The length of the CDR3 is 14 residues. Trimming cost V 5 bases and J 2 bases, with 13 bases left between them. In nucleotides, the CDR3 is TGTGCCAGCAGTCCCAGACCTGGGGCCTACGAGCAGTACTTC. This sequence encodes CASSPRPGAYEQYF.

Ten or more counts support this clonotype. The gene calls are TRBV11-2 and TRBJ2-7, with 7 nucleotides matching TRBD2. V trimming: 7 bases; J trimming: 2 bases; junction bases outside the gene matches: 8. This CDR3 has 14 residues. Germline CDR1 reads SGHAT; CDR2 reads FQNNGV. The CDR3 spells CASTLRGVPYEQYF. The DNA of the CDR3 is TGTGCCAGCACCCTTCGGGGGGTGCCCTACGAGCAGTACTTC.

On this clonotype itself: A read error is possible here, since a much larger clone lies one base away. The chain recombines TRBV28 with TRBJ1-5; no firm D call. Trimming removed 6 bases from V and 2 bases from J, with 11 bases in between. Germline CDR1 and CDR2: MDHEN and SYDVKM. This CDR3 is built from 14 residues. The CDR3 coding sequence is TGTGCCAGCAGGTCGAACTTGTGCAATCAGCCCCAGCATTTT. Amino acid sequence: CASRSNLCNQPQHF.

This clonotype was seen at least ten times. The chain is built from TRBV2 and TRBJ1-1; 10 bases fit TRBD1. Germline V gene sequence: CDR1 SNHLY, CDR2 FYNNEI. The CDR3 sequence is 14 residues long. Trimming at V came to 6 bases and at J to 3 bases, leaving 4 bases not matched to a gene. The CDR3 region has the DNA TGTGCCAGCAGGATGGACAGGGGGGACACTGAAGCTTTCTTT. Protein sequence: CASRMDRGDTEAFF.

This clonotype has at least ten counts. This chain joins TRBV28 and TRBJ2-5, with TRBD2 identical over 9 bases. This CDR3 is built from 16 residues. J lost 1 base, V lost 2 bases, and 5 bases had no gene match. The germline V gene has CDR1 MDHEN and CDR2 SYDVKM. Written as DNA, the CDR3 is TGTGCCAGCAGTTTAGGAGGCGGGAGGGTCCAAGAGACCCAGTACTTC. This gives the protein CASSLGGGRVQETQYF.

The chain recombines TRBV12-3 or TRBV12-4 with TRBJ1-3; a weak D match, TRBD1 (6 bases). CDR3 length: 14 amino acids. Trimming pared 6 bases from V and 4 bases from J, leaving 13 bases between. CDR3 nucleotides: TGTGCCAGCAGGAGAACAGGGACGGGAAACACCATATATTTT. Amino acids: CASRRTGTGNTIYF.

In this sample, this clonotype turned up a few times. The rearrangement joins TRBV11-2 to TRBJ2-7, with 11 bases identical to TRBD2. There are 16 residues in the CDR3. The V gene's germline CDR1 is SGHAT and CDR2 FQNNGV. V trimming: 1 base; J trimming: 9 bases; junction bases outside the gene matches: 11. The CDR3 here is CASSLGGTSGPRGQYF. CDR3 coding DNA: TGTGCCAGCAGCTTAGGCGGGACTAGCGGCCCTCGGGGGCAGTACTTC.